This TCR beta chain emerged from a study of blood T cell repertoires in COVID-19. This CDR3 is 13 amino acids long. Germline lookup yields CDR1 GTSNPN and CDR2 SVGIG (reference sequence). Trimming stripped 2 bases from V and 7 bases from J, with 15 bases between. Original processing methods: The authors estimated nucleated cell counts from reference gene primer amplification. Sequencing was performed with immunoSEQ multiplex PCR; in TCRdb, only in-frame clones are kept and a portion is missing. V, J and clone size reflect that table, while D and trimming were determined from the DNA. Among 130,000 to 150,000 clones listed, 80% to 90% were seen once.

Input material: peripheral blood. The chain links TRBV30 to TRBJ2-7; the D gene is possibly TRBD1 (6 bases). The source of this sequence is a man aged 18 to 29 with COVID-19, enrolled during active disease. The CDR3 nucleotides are TGTGCCTGGAGTAACGCCCCGAGGGGGGAGCAGTACTTC. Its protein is CAWSNAPRGEQYF.